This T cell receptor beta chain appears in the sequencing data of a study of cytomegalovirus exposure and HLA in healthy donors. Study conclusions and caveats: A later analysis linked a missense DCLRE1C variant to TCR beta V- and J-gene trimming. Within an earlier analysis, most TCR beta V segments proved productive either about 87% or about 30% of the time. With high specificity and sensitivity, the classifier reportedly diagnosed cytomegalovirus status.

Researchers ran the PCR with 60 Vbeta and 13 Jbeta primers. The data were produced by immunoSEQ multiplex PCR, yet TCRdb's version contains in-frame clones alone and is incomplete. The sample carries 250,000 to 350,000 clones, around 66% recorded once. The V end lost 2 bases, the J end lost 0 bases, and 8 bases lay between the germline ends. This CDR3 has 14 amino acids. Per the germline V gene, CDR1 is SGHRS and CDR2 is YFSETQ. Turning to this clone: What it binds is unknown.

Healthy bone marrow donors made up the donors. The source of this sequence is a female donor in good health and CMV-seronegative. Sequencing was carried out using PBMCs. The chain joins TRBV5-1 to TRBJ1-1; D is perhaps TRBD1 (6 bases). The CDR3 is CASSLTGLNTEAFF. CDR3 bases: TGCGCCAGCAGCTTAACAGGGTTGAACACTGAAGCTTTCTTT.